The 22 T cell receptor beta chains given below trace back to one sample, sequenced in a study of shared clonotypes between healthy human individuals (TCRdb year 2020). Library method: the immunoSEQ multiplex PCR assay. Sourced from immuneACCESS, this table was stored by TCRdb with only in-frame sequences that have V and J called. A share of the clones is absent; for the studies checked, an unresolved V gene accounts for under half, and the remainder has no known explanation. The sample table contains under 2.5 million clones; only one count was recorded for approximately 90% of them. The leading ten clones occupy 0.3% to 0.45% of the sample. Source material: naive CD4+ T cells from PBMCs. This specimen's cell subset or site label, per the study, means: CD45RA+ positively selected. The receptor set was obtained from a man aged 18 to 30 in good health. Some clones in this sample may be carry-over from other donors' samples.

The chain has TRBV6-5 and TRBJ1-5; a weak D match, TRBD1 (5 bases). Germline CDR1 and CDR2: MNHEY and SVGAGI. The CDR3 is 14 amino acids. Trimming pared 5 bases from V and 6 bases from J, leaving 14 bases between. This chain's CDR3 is CASSEKGSIQPQHF. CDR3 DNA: TGTGCCAGCAGTGAAAAGGGGTCCATTCAGCCCCAGCATTTT.

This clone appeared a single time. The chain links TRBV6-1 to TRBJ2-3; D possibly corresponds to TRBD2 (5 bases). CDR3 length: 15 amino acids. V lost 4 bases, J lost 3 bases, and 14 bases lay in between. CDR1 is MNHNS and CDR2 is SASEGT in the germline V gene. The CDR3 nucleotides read TGTGCCAGCAGTGTGGACTCCCCGAGAACAGATACGCAGTATTTT. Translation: CASSVDSPRTDTQYF.

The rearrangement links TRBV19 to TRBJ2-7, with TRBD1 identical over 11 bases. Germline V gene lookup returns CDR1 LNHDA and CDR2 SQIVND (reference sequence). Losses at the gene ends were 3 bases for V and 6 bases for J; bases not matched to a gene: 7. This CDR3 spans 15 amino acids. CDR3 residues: CASSIPGTGGPEQYF. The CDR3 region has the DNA TGTGCCAGTAGTATCCCCGGGACAGGGGGACCCGAGCAGTACTTC.

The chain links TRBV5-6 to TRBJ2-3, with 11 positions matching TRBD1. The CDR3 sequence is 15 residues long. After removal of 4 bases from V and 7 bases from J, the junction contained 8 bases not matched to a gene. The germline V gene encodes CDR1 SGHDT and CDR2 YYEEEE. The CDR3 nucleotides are TGTGCCAGCAGCCGAGGGACAGGGGGACGACATACGCAGTATTTT. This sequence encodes CASSRGTGGRHTQYF.

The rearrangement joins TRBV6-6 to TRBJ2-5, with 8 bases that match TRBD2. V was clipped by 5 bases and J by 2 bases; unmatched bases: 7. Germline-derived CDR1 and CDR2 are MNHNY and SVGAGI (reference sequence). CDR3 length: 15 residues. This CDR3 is CASSTTGGGQETQYF. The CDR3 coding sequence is TGTGCCAGCAGTACCACCGGGGGGGGGCAAGAGACCCAGTACTTC.

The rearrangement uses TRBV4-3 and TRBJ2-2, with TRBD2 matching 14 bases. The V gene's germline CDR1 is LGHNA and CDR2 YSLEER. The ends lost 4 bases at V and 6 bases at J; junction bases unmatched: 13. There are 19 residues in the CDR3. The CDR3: CASSRETSGRAIRSGELFF. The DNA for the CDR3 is TGCGCCAGCAGCCGCGAGACTAGCGGGAGGGCCATTAGATCCGGGGAGCTGTTTTTT.

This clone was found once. CDR3 loop: CASSPRGLAGDVYEQYF. The DNA for the CDR3 is TGTGCCAGCTCACCCAGGGGACTAGCGGGAGACGTCTACGAGCAGTACTTC. The rearrangement joins TRBV18 to TRBJ2-7, with TRBD2 identical over 14 bases. This CDR3 comprises 17 residues. Germline V gene sequence: CDR1 KGHSH, CDR2 LQKENI. V lost 3 bases to trimming and J lost 3 bases; unmatched junction nucleotides: 7.

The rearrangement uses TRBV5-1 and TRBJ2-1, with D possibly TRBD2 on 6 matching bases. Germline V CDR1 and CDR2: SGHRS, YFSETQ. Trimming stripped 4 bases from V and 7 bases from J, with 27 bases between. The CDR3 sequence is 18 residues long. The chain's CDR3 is CASSPAGWGDGSKNEQFF. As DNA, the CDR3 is TGCGCCAGCAGCCCGGCGGGGTGGGGGGATGGGTCAAAGAATGAGCAGTTCTTC.

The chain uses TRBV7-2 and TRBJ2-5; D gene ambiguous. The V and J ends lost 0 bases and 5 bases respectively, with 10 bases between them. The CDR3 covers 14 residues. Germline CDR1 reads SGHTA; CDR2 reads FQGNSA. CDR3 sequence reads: CASSLAGYVETQYF. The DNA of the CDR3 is TGTGCCAGCAGCTTAGCGGGGTACGTGGAGACCCAGTACTTC.

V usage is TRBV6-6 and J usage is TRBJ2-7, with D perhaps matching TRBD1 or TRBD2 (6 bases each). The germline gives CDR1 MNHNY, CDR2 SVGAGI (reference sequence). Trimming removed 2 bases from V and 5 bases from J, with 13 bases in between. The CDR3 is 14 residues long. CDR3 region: CASSYIGGANEQYF. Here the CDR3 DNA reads TGTGCCAGCAGTTACATCGGGGGCGCCAACGAGCAGTACTTC.

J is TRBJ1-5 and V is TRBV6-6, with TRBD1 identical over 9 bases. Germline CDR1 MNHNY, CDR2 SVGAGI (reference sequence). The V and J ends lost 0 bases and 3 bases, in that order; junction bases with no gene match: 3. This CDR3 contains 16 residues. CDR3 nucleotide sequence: TGTGCCAGCAGTTACTCGGACAGGGGAACCAATCAGCCCCAGCATTTT. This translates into CASSYSDRGTNQPQHF.

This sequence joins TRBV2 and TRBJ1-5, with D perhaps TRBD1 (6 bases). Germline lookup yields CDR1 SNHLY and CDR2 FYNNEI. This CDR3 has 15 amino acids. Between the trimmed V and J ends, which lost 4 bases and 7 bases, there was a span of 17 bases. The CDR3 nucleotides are TGTGCCAGCAGTGGACAGGCCAGGGTAGGCCAGCCCCAGCATTTT. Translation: CASSGQARVGQPQHF.

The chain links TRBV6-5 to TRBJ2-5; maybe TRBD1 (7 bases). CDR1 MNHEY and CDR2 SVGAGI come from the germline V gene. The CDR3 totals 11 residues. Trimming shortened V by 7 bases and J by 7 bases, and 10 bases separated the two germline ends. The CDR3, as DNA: TGTGCCAGCACCCAGGGGGGGACCCAGTACTTC. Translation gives CASTQGGTQYF.

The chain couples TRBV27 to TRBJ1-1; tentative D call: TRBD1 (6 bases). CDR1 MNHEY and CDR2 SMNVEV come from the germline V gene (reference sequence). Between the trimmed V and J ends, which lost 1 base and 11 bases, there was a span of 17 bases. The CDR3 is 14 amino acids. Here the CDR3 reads CASSLWGDRRSAFF. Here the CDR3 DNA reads TGTGCCAGCAGTTTATGGGGCGACAGGAGGTCGGCTTTCTTT.

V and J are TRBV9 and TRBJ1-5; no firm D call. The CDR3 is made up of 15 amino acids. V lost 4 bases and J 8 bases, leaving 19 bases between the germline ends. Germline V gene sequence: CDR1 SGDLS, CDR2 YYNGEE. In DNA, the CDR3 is TGTGCCAGCAGCCTTACAAGCCGGGAGGGAGAGCCCCAGCATTTT. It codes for CASSLTSREGEPQHF.

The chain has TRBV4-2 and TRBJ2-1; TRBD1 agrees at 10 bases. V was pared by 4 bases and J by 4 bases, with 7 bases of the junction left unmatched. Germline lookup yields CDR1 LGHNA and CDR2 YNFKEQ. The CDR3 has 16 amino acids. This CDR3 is CASSLSRDRGYNEQFF. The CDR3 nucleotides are TGTGCCAGCAGCCTAAGTCGGGACAGGGGATACAATGAGCAGTTCTTC.

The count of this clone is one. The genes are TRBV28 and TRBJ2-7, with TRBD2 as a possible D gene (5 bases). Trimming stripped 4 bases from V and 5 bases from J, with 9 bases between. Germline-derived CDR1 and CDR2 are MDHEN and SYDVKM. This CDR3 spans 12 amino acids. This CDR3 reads CASSYSGHEQYF. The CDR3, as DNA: TGTGCCAGCAGTTACAGCGGACACGAGCAGTACTTC.

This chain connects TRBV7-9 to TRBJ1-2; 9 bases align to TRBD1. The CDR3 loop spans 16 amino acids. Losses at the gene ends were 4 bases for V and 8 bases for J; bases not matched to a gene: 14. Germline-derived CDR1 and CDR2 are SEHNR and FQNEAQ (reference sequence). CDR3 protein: CASSWGDSGTGNGYTF. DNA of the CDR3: TGTGCCAGCAGCTGGGGGGATTCCGGGACAGGGAACGGCTACACCTTC.

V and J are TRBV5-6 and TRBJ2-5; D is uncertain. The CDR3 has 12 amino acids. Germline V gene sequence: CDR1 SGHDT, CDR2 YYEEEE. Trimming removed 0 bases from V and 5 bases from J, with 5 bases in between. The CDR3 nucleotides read TGTGCCAGCAGCTTGGGCATCGAGACCCAGTACTTC. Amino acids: CASSLGIETQYF.

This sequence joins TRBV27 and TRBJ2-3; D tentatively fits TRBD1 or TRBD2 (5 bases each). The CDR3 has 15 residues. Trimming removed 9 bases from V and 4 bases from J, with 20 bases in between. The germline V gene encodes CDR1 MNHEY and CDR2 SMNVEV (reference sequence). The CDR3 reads CASQDRTGTADTQYF. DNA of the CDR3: TGTGCCAGTCAAGACCGGACTGGGACGGCAGATACGCAGTATTTT.

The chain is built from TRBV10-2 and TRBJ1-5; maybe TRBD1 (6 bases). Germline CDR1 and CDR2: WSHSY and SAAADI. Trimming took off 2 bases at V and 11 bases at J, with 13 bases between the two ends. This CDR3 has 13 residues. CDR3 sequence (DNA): TGCGCCAGCAGTGAGGGGGGGGGCCAGGCCCAGCATTTT. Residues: CASSEGGGQAQHF.

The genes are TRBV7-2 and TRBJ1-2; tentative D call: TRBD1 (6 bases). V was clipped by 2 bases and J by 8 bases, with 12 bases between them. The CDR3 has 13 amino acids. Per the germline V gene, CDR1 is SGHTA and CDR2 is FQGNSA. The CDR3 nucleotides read TGTGCCAGCAGCTTACCGGGGGCGCGAGGCTACACCTTC. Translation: CASSLPGARGYTF.